The 11 T cell receptor beta chains below all came from one sample that was sequenced in a study of shared clonotypes between healthy human individuals. The repertoire was sequenced with immunoSEQ multiplex PCR; TCRdb's copy has only in-frame clones and lacks some. This table has about 700,000 clones, about 74% appearing once. Sequencing input: memory CD4+ T cells sorted from blood. Regarding subset: CD45RA-negative fraction. The receptors here all came from a woman in her twenties or thirties in good health.

Only a few counts were recorded for this clone. The sample holds other DNA sequences that translate to the same CDR3. This rearrangement joins TRBV5-1 to TRBJ1-3, with D possibly matching TRBD1 (5 bases). V was pared by 4 bases and J by 4 bases, with 12 bases between. Per germline, CDR1 SGHRS and CDR2 YFSETQ. The CDR3 has 14 residues. CDR3 in amino acids: CASSPGTDGNTIYF. As DNA, the CDR3 is TGCGCCAGCAGCCCCGGGACTGACGGAAACACCATATATTTT.

The chain employs TRBV11-3 and TRBJ1-5, with no clear D. The CDR3 has 14 amino acids. Germline CDR1 and CDR2: SGHNT and YENEEA. V was trimmed by 2 bases and J by 5 bases, leaving 10 bases between them. The CDR3 loop reads CASSLYGRHQPQHF. The CDR3 DNA sequence: TGTGCCAGCAGCTTATATGGGAGGCATCAGCCCCAGCATTTT.

The rearrangement joins TRBV6-5 to TRBJ1-4; D remains ambiguous. The germline gives CDR1 MNHEY, CDR2 SVGAGI. V was shortened by 6 bases and J by 8 bases, with 16 bases between the two germline ends. CDR3 size: 14 residues. The CDR3 sequence: CASSYDVGAEKLFF. The CDR3, as DNA: TGTGCCAGCAGCTACGACGTCGGCGCAGAAAAACTGTTTTTT.

The chain links TRBV29-1 to TRBJ2-5; tentatively, D is TRBD1 or TRBD2 (7 bases each). The CDR3 spans 15 residues. CDR1 SQVTM and CDR2 ANQGSEA come from the germline V gene. Trimming cost V 7 bases and J 1 base, with 19 bases left between them. The CDR3: CSASRGGGFQETQYF. As DNA, the CDR3 is TGCAGCGCCTCAAGGGGAGGGGGCTTCCAAGAGACCCAGTACTTC. The variable domain in full, with the rest retrieved from reference TRBV29-1 and TRBJ2-5, is SAVISQKPSRDICQRGTSLTIQCQVDSQVTMMFWYRQQPGQSLTLIATANQGSEATYESGFVIDKFPISRPNLTFSTLTVSNMSPEDSSIYLCSASRGGGFQETQYFGPGTRLLVL.

The chain recombines TRBV10-1 with TRBJ2-6; D gene unclear. The length of the CDR3 is 14 residues. Deletions cut 4 bases from V and 2 bases from J, with 6 bases between. Germline V gives CDR1 WNHNN, CDR2 SYGVQD (reference sequence). CDR3 protein: CASSGDAGANVLTF. Here the CDR3 DNA reads TGCGCCAGCAGTGGGGATGCTGGGGCCAACGTCCTGACTTTC.

Turning to this clone: At one end the junction does not follow the germline gene, possibly because of a read error. The CDR3 here is CASSDQTGEGPGNTIYF. The CDR3 DNA reads TGTGCCAGCAGTGACCAGACAGGGGAAGGACCTGGAAACACCATATATTTT. The chain couples TRBV10-3 to TRBJ1-3; TRBD1 matches 8 bases. CDR1 and CDR2 (germline): ENHRY, SYGVKD. This CDR3 has 17 residues.

This clone was found once. This sequence joins TRBV7-2 and TRBJ1-1; no clear D. This CDR3 has 15 residues. Germline values: CDR1 SGHTA, CDR2 FQGNSA. Between the trimmed V and J ends, which lost 6 bases and 0 bases, there was a span of 14 bases. The CDR3 sequence is CASRGSWALNTEAFF. The CDR3 nucleotides read TGTGCCAGCAGGGGTAGTTGGGCTTTGAACACTGAAGCTTTCTTT.

This chain links TRBV27 with TRBJ2-7; 12 bases match TRBD1. Trimming removed 6 bases from V and 7 bases from J; junction bases left unmatched: 7. Germline V gene data show CDR1 as MNHEY and CDR2 as SMNVEV (reference sequence). The CDR3 length is 14 residues. CDR3 sequence reads: CASRPGQGAGEQYF. In DNA, the CDR3 is TGTGCCAGCAGACCGGGACAGGGGGCCGGGGAGCAGTACTTC.

The chain couples TRBV28 to TRBJ1-1, with TRBD1 as a possible D gene (6 bases). The germline gives CDR1 MDHEN, CDR2 SYDVKM. V lost 5 bases and J lost 5, with 9 bases in between. The length of the CDR3 is 12 residues. The CDR3 DNA follows: TGTGCCAGCAGTGTAGGGGGAACTGAAGCTTTCTTT. The encoded protein is CASSVGGTEAFF.

This clone was found many times. Other DNA variants within this sample encode the same CDR3. This chain connects TRBV25-1 to TRBJ2-1, with 10 bases matching TRBD1. The ends lost 5 bases at V and 3 bases at J; junction bases unmatched: 1. Looked up from germline, CDR1 is MGHDK and CDR2 is SYGVNS. This CDR3 region has 14 residues. The CDR3 sequence: CASSRDRGYNEQFF. DNA of the CDR3: TGTGCCAGCAGTAGGGACAGGGGCTACAATGAGCAGTTCTTC.

The chain links TRBV19 to TRBJ2-1; TRBD2 is a possible D gene (6 bases). Germline V gene data show CDR1 as LNHDA and CDR2 as SQIVND (reference sequence). The V gene lost 7 bases and the J gene lost 0 bases, with 10 bases spanning the gap. The CDR3 runs 14 residues. The CDR3 sequence is CASKRESSYNEQFF. Written as DNA, the CDR3 is TGTGCCAGTAAACGGGAGAGCTCCTACAATGAGCAGTTCTTC.